This is a list of T cell receptor beta chains from one sample in a study of shared clonotypes between healthy human individuals. This table comes from immunoSEQ multiplex PCR, and its TCRdb copy is limited to in-frame clones, with some not included. The repertoire holds roughly 680,000 clones, with 72% as singletons. Sequenced material: memory CD4+ T cells sorted from blood. All receptors derive from a woman in her 30s in good health. The CDR3 runs from the conserved cysteine through the conserved F or W. The D gene is left open where the match is weak. Clone size is not always given. Where it is, it says once, few, many or a class for expanded clones.

>-|TRBD2|TRBJ2-1|TRBV11-3
CASSSLAGPYNEQFF
TGTGCCAGCAGCTCTCTAGCGGGACCCTACAATGAGCAGTTCTTC
>-|TRBD2|TRBJ2-5|TRBV27
CASSKGLAGGAGETQYF
TGTGCCAGCAGTAAGGGACTAGCGGGAGGGGCTGGAGAGACCCAGTACTTC
>-|-|TRBJ2-5|TRBV29-1
CSVEDGFQETQYF
TGCAGCGTTGAGGACGGTTTCCAAGAGACCCAGTACTTC
>once|-|TRBJ2-5|TRBV28
CASSSTLTHRETQYF
TGTGCCAGCAGTTCAACCCTAACCCATAGAGAGACCCAGTACTTC
>few|TRBD2|TRBJ2-3|TRBV10-1
CASSEGTSGTYTQYF
TGCGCCAGCAGTGAGGGGACTAGCGGGACATATACGCAGTATTTT
>-|TRBD2|TRBJ2-7|TRBV5-6
CASSLAGTRSLQYF
TGTGCCAGCAGCTTGGCCGGGACTAGAAGCTTGCAGTACTTC
>few|-|TRBJ1-2|TRBV27
CASSFGQGDYGYTF
TGTGCCAGCAGTTTTGGGCAGGGAGACTATGGCTACACCTTC
>many|TRBD1|TRBJ2-2|TRBV11-2
CASSPGGQGNTGELFF
TGTGCCAGCAGCCCGGGCGGACAGGGGAACACCGGGGAGCTGTTTTTT
>once|TRBD2|TRBJ2-1|TRBV19
CASSTGLPYNEQFF
TGTGCCAGTAGTACGGGACTACCGTACAATGAGCAGTTCTTC
>-|TRBD1|TRBJ1-3|TRBV18
CASSQGQVNTIYF
TGTGCCAGCTCACAAGGACAGGTGAACACCATATATTTT
>-|TRBD2|TRBJ2-3|TRBV19
CASASGRSTDTQYF
TGTGCCAGTGCAAGCGGGAGGTCTACAGATACGCAGTATTTT
>-|-|TRBJ1-2|TRBV4-1
CASSQVGQIFLEHGYTF
TGCGCCAGCAGCCAAGTAGGACAGATTTTCCTCGAACATGGCTACACCTTC
>-|TRBD1|TRBJ1-2|TRBV5-1
CASSLADRSRNYGYTF
TGCGCCAGCAGCTTGGCGGACAGGAGCCGTAACTATGGCTACACCTTC
>-|TRBD2|TRBJ2-3|TRBV4-1
CASSHYIPGQRTSGLPTDTQYF
TGCGCCAGCAGCCATTACATACCGGGACAGCGGACTAGCGGGTTACCCACAGATACGCAGTATTTT
>-|-|TRBJ1-1|TRBV2
CASSERGGSNTEAFF
TGTGCCAGCAGTGAAAGGGGGGGCTCTAACACTGAAGCTTTCTTT
>-|-|TRBJ1-3|TRBV19
CASTPQTDSGNTIYF
TGTGCCAGTACCCCACAGACAGACTCTGGAAACACCATATATTTT
>-|-|TRBJ2-1|TRBV15
CATSRDRTVSSYNEQFF
TGTGCCACCAGCAGAGACAGGACAGTGAGCTCCTACAATGAGCAGTTCTTC
>few|-|TRBJ1-1|TRBV10-3
CAISTGPVRDTEAFF
TGTGCCATCAGTACCGGACCGGTGCGGGACACTGAAGCTTTCTTT
>-|TRBD2|TRBJ2-3|TRBV4-1
CASSHDPTSANTDTQYF
TGCGCCAGCAGCCACGACCCGACTAGCGCGAACACAGATACGCAGTATTTT
>-|-|TRBJ1-2|TRBV20-1
CSVYFNYGYTF
TGCAGTGTTTACTTTAACTATGGCTACACCTTC
>-|-|TRBJ2-3|TRBV19
CASSLPGEDTQYF
TGTGCCAGTAGTCTCCCGGGAGAAGATACGCAGTATTTT
>-|-|TRBJ2-3|TRBV28
CASSSPGQSLDTQYF
TGTGCCAGCAGTTCACCCGGACAGTCACTAGATACGCAGTATTTT
>-|TRBD2|TRBJ2-3|TRBV5-1
CASSQIASGRDTQYF
TGCGCCAGCAGCCAAATTGCTAGCGGGAGAGATACGCAGTATTTT
>-|-|TRBJ1-2|TRBV5-1
CASSLAGTLYGYTF
TGCGCCAGCAGCTTGGCCGGAACCCTTTATGGCTACACCTTC
>few|-|TRBJ2-4|TRBV2
CASSEEVAKNIQYF
TGTGCCAGCAGTGAAGAAGTAGCCAAAAACATTCAGTACTTC
>few|-|TRBJ1-1|TRBV5-1
CASSLADINEAFF
TGCGCCAGCAGCTTGGCCGACATTAATGAAGCTTTCTTT
>-|TRBD1|TRBJ1-1|TRBV5-6
CASRGDRGRDTEAFF
TGTGCCAGCAGGGGGGACAGGGGGCGAGATACTGAAGCTTTCTTT
>few|TRBD2|TRBJ2-5|TRBV13
CASSLERGETQYF
TGTGCCAGCAGCCTCGAGCGGGGCGAGACCCAGTACTTC
>-|TRBD2|TRBJ2-1|TRBV6-5
CASRNLAGGRDEQFF
TGTGCCAGCAGAAACTTAGCGGGAGGCCGAGATGAGCAGTTCTTC
>-|-|TRBJ2-2|TRBV6-6
CASSSNTGTGELFF
TGTGCCAGCAGTTCAAACACCGGGACAGGGGAGCTGTTTTTT
>-|-|TRBJ2-5|TRBV30
CAGDFGAKETQYF
TGTGCCGGGGACTTTGGGGCAAAAGAGACCCAGTACTTC
>-|TRBD1|TRBJ1-5|TRBV4-2
CASSQDDRGNQPQHF
TGTGCCAGCAGCCAAGATGACAGGGGCAATCAGCCCCAGCATTTT
>-|-|TRBJ2-7|TRBV7-9
CASSRKRAGALSYEQYF
TGTGCCAGCAGCCGTAAGCGGGCCGGGGCACTCTCCTACGAGCAGTACTTC
>-|-|TRBJ2-7|TRBV6-6
CASSYRLVDEQYF
TGTGCCAGCAGTTACCGCCTGGTGGACGAGCAGTACTTC
>-|-|TRBJ2-1|TRBV7-3
CASSFTAVSYNEQFF
TGTGCCAGCAGCTTCACAGCGGTCTCCTACAATGAGCAGTTCTTC
>-|-|TRBJ1-1|TRBV19
CASRVRGRDTEAFF
TGTGCCAGTAGAGTCAGGGGCCGTGACACTGAAGCTTTCTTT
>-|-|TRBJ1-2|TRBV28
CASSLDGRTGYGYTF
TGTGCCAGCAGTTTAGACGGCCGAACAGGGTACGGCTACACCTTC
>once|-|TRBJ1-5|TRBV7-9
CASSLGDADHQPQHF
TGTGCCAGCAGCTTAGGGGACGCAGACCATCAGCCCCAGCATTTT
>once|TRBD1|TRBJ1-1|TRBV5-7
CASKGGLGQTNTEAFF
TGTGCCAGCAAGGGTGGGCTGGGACAGACGAACACTGAAGCTTTCTTT
>-|TRBD1|TRBJ2-7|TRBV10-3
CAISETTGGWYEQYF
TGTGCCATCAGTGAGACCACAGGGGGGTGGTACGAGCAGTACTTC
>-|-|TRBJ1-1|TRBV27
CASSRNQGNTEAFF
TGTGCCAGCAGCCGTAACCAGGGGAACACTGAAGCTTTCTTT
>many|-|TRBJ2-5|TRBV6-1
CASSRLQETQYF
TGTGCCAGCTCCAGACTCCAAGAGACCCAGTACTTC
>few|-|TRBJ2-2|TRBV18
CASSRESGELFF
TGTGCCAGCTCACGGGAATCCGGGGAGCTGTTTTTT
>-|TRBD2|TRBJ2-5|TRBV15
CATSRSRLAPQETQYF
TGTGCCACCAGCAGATCCAGACTAGCGCCCCAAGAGACTCAGTACTTC
>-|-|TRBJ2-3|TRBV19
CASSGHVFTDTQYF
TGTGCCAGTAGCGGGCACGTATTCACAGATACGCAGTATTTT
>-|-|TRBJ1-1|TRBV7-9
CASSYNRVGRRRDTEAFF
TGTGCCAGCAGTTATAACAGGGTCGGGCGGCGTCGGGACACTGAAGCTTTCTTT
>-|TRBD2|TRBJ2-1|TRBV6-4
CASSYLPVTSGSSYNEQFF
TGTGCCAGCTCGTACCTCCCAGTGACTAGCGGCAGCTCCTACAATGAGCAGTTCTTC
>-|-|TRBJ1-3|TRBV27
CASSLSGRGGNTIYF
TGTGCCAGCAGTTTATCGGGCAGGGGAGGAAACACCATATATTTT
>-|-|TRBJ2-7|TRBV28
CASSTTRGTHIYEQYF
TGTGCCAGCAGTACTACTCGCGGAACACACATCTACGAGCAGTACTTC
>-|TRBD1|TRBJ1-1|TRBV2
CASSQGGTEAFF
TGTGCCAGCAGTCAGGGGGGGACTGAAGCTTTCTTT
>-|-|TRBJ2-5|TRBV12-2
CASRLEFFRVGETQYF
TGTGCAAGTCGCTTAGAGTTCTTTCGGGTGGGGGAGACCCAGTACTTC
>-|-|TRBJ2-2|TRBV10-3
CAISDWEAGELFF
TGTGCCATCAGTGATTGGGAGGCCGGGGAGCTGTTTTTT
>-|-|TRBJ2-7|TRBV11-2
CASKEQGIPQDEQYF
TGTGCCAGCAAGGAACAGGGAATTCCCCAGGACGAGCAGTACTTC
>-|TRBD2|TRBJ2-1|TRBV11-3
CASSLAIDRPRREVVDEQFF
TGTGCCAGCAGCTTAGCCATAGACCGCCCCCGGCGGGAGGTCGTAGATGAGCAGTTCTTC
>-|-|TRBJ2-5|TRBV29-1
CSVGGPPGETQYF
TGCAGCGTTGGGGGTCCCCCGGGGGAGACCCAGTACTTC